Each of the 28 T cell receptor beta chains below was sequenced from the same sample in a study of T-cell reconstitution after alpha-beta-depleted transplantation in children (dated by TCRdb to 2015 to 2016). Library preparation employed PCR. The instrument was an Illumina HiSeq 2500. TCR libraries were prepared with molecular barcoding, using unique molecular identifiers to normalize TCRbeta repertoire quantification. The public reads were reprocessed in TCRdb via fastp at Q25 and MiXCR, keeping in-frame beta chains. Each entry is one CDR3 protein sequence, shown with its most common DNA and genes. For this sample there are about 610,000 distinct CDR3 sequences; roughly 10% appear just once. The ten biggest clones cover roughly 3.9% of the sample. The material was PBMCs from the stem cell graft donor, obtained from the stem cell graft. The receptors stem from a human donor who donated a stem cell graft to a child with acute myeloid leukemia.

This clonotype was seen only a few times. The chain uses TRBV27 and TRBJ2-1; TRBD2 matches at 10 bases. The CDR3 covers 17 residues. The V and J ends lost 0 bases and 7 bases, in that order; junction bases with no gene match: 9. Germline CDR1 reads MNHEY; CDR2 reads SMNVEV (reference sequence). The CDR3: CASSLSLPSGSLNEQFF. In DNA form, the CDR3 reads TGTGCCAGCAGTTTATCACTACCTAGCGGGAGTTTGAATGAGCAGTTCTTC.

At least ten counts were recorded for this clonotype. The V gene is TRBV30, the J gene TRBJ1-1; no clear D gene. This CDR3 has 13 residues. Germline CDR1 is GTSNPN and CDR2 is SVGIG (reference sequence). V was cut by 4 bases and J by 1 base, with 10 bases left in between. The CDR3 bases are TGTGCCTGGACCAATACACAGAACACTGAAGCTTTCTTT. Protein sequence: CAWTNTQNTEAFF.

This CDR3 is CASSQDTAGLPTDTQYF. DNA of the CDR3: TGCGCCAGCAGCCAAGATACGGCGGGACTCCCCACAGATACGCAGTATTTT. This sequence joins TRBV4-3 and TRBJ2-3; D is possibly TRBD2 (6 bases). The CDR3 is 17 residues long. Trimming left V 0 bases short and J 2 bases short, with 15 bases between. In germline, CDR1 is LGHNA, CDR2 YSLEER.

This clonotype was counted many times. This chain uses TRBV5-1 with TRBJ2-7; D may be TRBD1 (5 bases). CDR1 is SGHRS and CDR2 is YFSETQ in the germline V gene. The V end lost 0 bases, the J end lost 3 bases, and 19 bases lay between the germline ends. The CDR3 is made up of 17 amino acids. The CDR3 region is CASSLAQGVVGIYEQYF. The CDR3 nucleotides read TGCGCCAGCAGCTTGGCTCAGGGCGTCGTGGGAATCTACGAGCAGTACTTC. Combining the CDR3 with reference TRBV5-1 and TRBJ2-7 gives the whole variable domain KAGVTQTPRYLIKTRGQQVTLSCSPISGHRSVSWYQQTPGQGLQFLFEYFSETQRNKGNFPGRFSGRQFSNSRSEMNVSTLELGDSALYLCASSLAQGVVGIYEQYFGPGTRLTVT.

Ten or more counts support this clonotype. The chain joins TRBV27 to TRBJ2-1; perhaps TRBD2 as D (6 bases). The germline CDR1 and CDR2 sequences are MNHEY and SMNVEV (reference sequence). V lost 6 bases and J 0 bases, leaving 9 bases between the germline ends. This CDR3 contains 14 residues. The CDR3 nucleotides are TGTGCCAGCAGGGTTAGCGGCTCCTACAATGAGCAGTTCTTC. Translated: CASRVSGSYNEQFF.

This clonotype was counted between two and nine times. The chain employs TRBV20-1 and TRBJ1-1; 7 bases map to TRBD1. Germline CDR1 DFQATT, CDR2 SNEGSKA (reference sequence). J gave up 3 bases and V 1 base, and 5 bases lay outside the gene matches. CDR3 length: 14 residues. The CDR3 nucleotides are TGCAGTGCTAGAGGCGACAGGGAATACACTGAAGCTTTCTTT. Its protein is CSARGDREYTEAFF.

V usage is TRBV4-2 and J usage is TRBJ2-6; possible D gene TRBD2, 6 bases. V was shortened by 4 bases and J by 2 bases, with 18 bases between the two germline ends. The CDR3 loop spans 18 amino acids. Germline-derived CDR1 and CDR2 are LGHNA and YNFKEQ. The CDR3 region is CASSPRTGVPTGANVLTF. The CDR3 region has the DNA TGTGCCAGCAGCCCCCGGACGGGAGTCCCTACTGGGGCCAACGTCCTGACTTTC.

V and J are TRBV5-1 and TRBJ1-2; no clear D. The germline V and J ends were trimmed by 5 bases and 6 bases, with 8 bases remaining between them. CDR1 and CDR2 (germline): SGHRS, YFSETQ. This CDR3 has 11 amino acids. This chain's CDR3 is CASSPGNGYTF. In DNA, the CDR3 is TGCGCCAGCAGTCCGGGAAATGGCTACACCTTC.

This clonotype was seen at least ten times. J is TRBJ2-1 and V is TRBV29-1; 7 nucleotides match TRBD2. Germline trimming cut 4 bases from V and 1 base from J; bases unmatched to any gene: 4. The V gene's germline CDR1 is SQVTM and CDR2 ANQGSEA. This CDR3 has 14 amino acids. The CDR3 bases are TGCAGCGTTGGGCTAGCGGTTTCCTACAATGAGCAGTTCTTC. Translation gives CSVGLAVSYNEQFF.

This clonotype has a handful of counts. In DNA, the CDR3 is TGTGCCACCTCGAAGGTTCTTGATAGCGGGACAGGGGAGACCCAGTACTTC. This gives the protein CATSKVLDSGTGETQYF. This sequence joins TRBV24-1 and TRBJ2-5; D might be TRBD1 (9 bases). The CDR3 spans 17 residues. The germline V gene encodes CDR1 KGHDR and CDR2 SFDVKD. V lost 9 bases, J lost 5 bases, and 27 bases lay in between.

This clonotype is deemed medium-sized. The chain recombines TRBV29-1 with TRBJ2-2, with TRBD1 identical over 11 bases. V lost 4 bases, J lost 6 bases, and 1 base stayed unmatched. This CDR3 spans 13 amino acids. From germline, CDR1 is SQVTM and CDR2 ANQGSEA. CDR3 nucleotide sequence: TGCAGCGTTGTGGGACAGGGGGCCGGGGAGCTGTTTTTT. Protein: CSVVGQGAGELFF.

This clonotype was observed a handful of times. The rearrangement joins TRBV20-1 to TRBJ2-7; D is ambiguous. This CDR3 spans 11 amino acids. Germline V gene lookup returns CDR1 DFQATT and CDR2 SNEGSKA (reference sequence). Trimming pared 6 bases from V and 3 bases from J, leaving 9 bases between. The CDR3: CSAGSNYEQYF. CDR3 nucleotides: TGCAGTGCGGGCTCGAACTACGAGCAGTACTTC.

This clonotype was observed a handful of times. The chain employs TRBV20-1 and TRBJ2-3, with 8 bases fitting TRBD2. V trimming: 7 bases; J trimming: 3 bases; junction bases outside the gene matches: 12. CDR3 length: 15 residues. From germline, CDR1 is DFQATT and CDR2 SNEGSKA (reference sequence). CDR3 region: CSGDRGRIGTDTQYF. In DNA form, the CDR3 reads TGCAGTGGGGATCGCGGGAGGATTGGGACAGATACGCAGTATTTT.

The V gene is TRBV3-1, the J gene TRBJ2-7; tentatively, D is TRBD2 (6 bases). V lost 1 base and J lost 5, with 21 bases in between. The CDR3 spans 17 residues. Germline V CDR1 and CDR2: LGHDT, YNNKEL (reference sequence). The CDR3, as DNA: TGTGCCAGCAGCCAAGTGATGGGGAGGAGCGCGACCAACGAGCAGTACTTC. Translation: CASSQVMGRSATNEQYF.

The J gene is TRBJ2-7, the V gene TRBV6-5, with D perhaps TRBD1 or TRBD2 (5 bases each). The CDR3 contains 15 residues. V was trimmed by 0 bases and J by 4 bases, leaving 13 bases between them. The germline V gene has CDR1 MNHEY and CDR2 SVGAGI. The CDR3 here is CASSYSRGVSYEQYF. The DNA for the CDR3 is TGTGCCAGCAGTTACTCGAGAGGGGTTAGTTACGAGCAGTACTTC.

The genes are TRBV28 and TRBJ2-5; D is possibly TRBD1 or TRBD2 (5 bases each). From germline, CDR1 is MDHEN and CDR2 SYDVKM. V gave up 6 bases and J gave up 10 bases, with 15 bases separating them. CDR3 length: 12 residues. The CDR3 reads CASSYGWDGQYF. CDR3 coding DNA: TGTGCCAGCAGCTATGGGTGGGACGGCCAGTACTTC.

There are a few counts of this clonotype. V gene TRBV9 combines with J gene TRBJ2-2; unclear D gene. The V and J ends lost 0 bases and 4 bases respectively, with 10 bases between them. This CDR3 comprises 15 residues. The germline V gene has CDR1 SGDLS and CDR2 YYNGEE. Here the CDR3 DNA reads TGTGCCAGCAGCGTAGGGCGCCGCCTCACCGGGGAGCTGTTTTTT. Its protein is CASSVGRRLTGELFF.

V gene TRBV19 combines with J gene TRBJ1-2; 8 positions agree with TRBD1. The germline V gene has CDR1 LNHDA and CDR2 SQIVND (reference sequence). This CDR3 region has 17 residues. Losses at the gene ends were 3 bases for V and 0 bases for J; bases not matched to a gene: 9. In DNA, the CDR3 is TGTGCCAGTAGTATCCCGGACAGGGAACTTACTAACTATGGCTACACCTTC. It is translated as CASSIPDRELTNYGYTF.

This clonotype occurred a few times. The chain employs TRBV29-1 and TRBJ2-5, with D tentatively TRBD1 (5 bases). V was shortened by 4 bases and J by 5 bases, with 11 bases between the two germline ends. CDR1 SQVTM and CDR2 ANQGSEA come from the germline V gene. The CDR3 has 12 residues. CDR3 region: CSVVGDRETQYF. As DNA, the CDR3 is TGCAGCGTTGTAGGGGATAGGGAGACCCAGTACTTC.

The table lists this clonotype with a few counts. This chain connects TRBV7-2 to TRBJ1-1, with TRBD1 as a possible D gene (5 bases). This CDR3 has 14 residues. Germline V gene lookup returns CDR1 SGHTA and CDR2 FQGNSA. The V and J ends lost 0 bases and 4 bases respectively, with 9 bases between them. Here the CDR3 reads CASSLARGVTEAFF. The CDR3 region has the DNA TGTGCCAGCAGCTTAGCGCGGGGGGTCACTGAAGCTTTCTTT.

This clonotype was picked up many times. This chain links TRBV5-1 with TRBJ2-1; 8 bases align to TRBD1. The germline gives CDR1 SGHRS, CDR2 YFSETQ. V was clipped by 1 base and J by 8 bases; unmatched bases: 11. This CDR3 has 16 amino acids. CDR3 sequence reads: CASSLRTGSIRDEQFF. The CDR3 nucleotides read TGCGCCAGCAGCTTGAGGACAGGGTCAATAAGGGATGAGCAGTTCTTC.

This chain connects TRBV12-3 or TRBV12-4 to TRBJ2-5; no reliable D call. The CDR3 consists of 12 residues. V was trimmed by 6 bases and J by 7 bases, leaving 12 bases between them. The CDR3 DNA reads as TGTGCCAGCAGGTCCTGGTTGGGGACCCAGTACTTC. Translating it yields CASRSWLGTQYF.

This clonotype was seen a handful of times. This chain joins TRBV7-2 and TRBJ2-1; 7 bases map to TRBD2. In germline, CDR1 is SGHTA, CDR2 FQGNSA. The CDR3 covers 16 residues. V trimming: 0 bases; J trimming: 8 bases; junction bases outside the gene matches: 10. Here the CDR3 DNA reads TGTGCCAGCAGCTTAGCGGCGGCGGGAGTTCTTTATGAGCAGTTCTTC. It yields the protein CASSLAAAGVLYEQFF.

The chain combines TRBV6-2 or TRBV6-3 with TRBJ2-2; D tentatively fits TRBD1 or TRBD2 (5 bases each). Trimming removed 6 bases from V and 7 bases from J, with 12 bases in between. CDR1 MNHEY and CDR2 SVGEGT come from the germline V gene. The CDR3 sequence is 13 residues long. The CDR3 loop is CASSWGGFGELFF. The CDR3 nucleotides read TGTGCCAGCAGCTGGGGCGGGTTCGGGGAGCTGTTTTTT.

The rearrangement uses TRBV7-9 and TRBJ1-4; 9 bases fit TRBD1. The CDR3 contains 16 residues. Trimming at V came to 4 bases and at J to 8 bases, leaving 11 bases not matched to a gene. Germline CDR1 and CDR2: SEHNR and FQNEAQ (reference sequence). CDR3: CASSSRPGQGGEKLFF. The DNA for the CDR3 is TGTGCCAGCAGCTCACGACCGGGACAGGGTGGCGAAAAACTGTTTTTT.

This clonotype was seen a single time. This likely comes from a read error, as the CDR3 has no conserved phenylalanine or tryptophan at its end. V usage is TRBV2 and J usage is TRBJ1-5; 7 nucleotides agree with TRBD1. This CDR3 has 15 amino acids. With 8 bases clipped from V and 6 bases from J, the junction kept 13 bases outside the gene matches. Looked up from germline, CDR1 is SNHLY and CDR2 is FYNNEI. The CDR3 DNA follows: TGTGCCAGCGATAAGAAGGACAGGCCGGGTCAGCCCCAGCATTGT. This codes for CASDKKDRPGQPQHC.

This clonotype was seen more than once but under ten times. The chain recombines TRBV6-2 or TRBV6-3 with TRBJ2-1; 8 positions agree with TRBD2. V lost 3 bases to trimming and J lost 3 bases; unmatched junction nucleotides: 7. The CDR3 has 16 amino acids. The germline CDR1 and CDR2 sequences are MNHEY and SVGEGT. The CDR3 spells CASSYSPGGSYNEQFF. For the CDR3, the DNA is TGTGCCAGCAGTTATTCCCCGGGAGGGAGCTACAATGAGCAGTTCTTC.

The table lists this clonotype with many counts. The chain combines TRBV29-1 with TRBJ2-1; 10 nucleotides line up with TRBD2. Trimming removed 5 bases from V and 4 bases from J; junction bases left unmatched: 8. Germline loops: CDR1 SQVTM, CDR2 ANQGSEA. The CDR3 spans 15 residues. The CDR3 here is CSVSSLAGGYNEQFF. For the CDR3, the DNA is TGCAGCGTTTCGTCCTTAGCGGGAGGTTACAATGAGCAGTTCTTC.